The next 27 T cell receptor beta chains were all read from a single sample in a study of blood T cells in healthy people across ages. Then a second PCR, running roughly 7 to 11 cycles, was carried out with a sample-barcoded 5' primer and a J-beta primer mix. Using its own MiXCR run on the 5' RACE reads, TCRdb lists one record per CDR3 protein. The sample yields some 850,000 distinct CDR3 sequences, around a quarter seen once. The same data also went into a second study, on T cells of mothers and their children.

Sequences were obtained from blood. These receptors came from a boy between 10 and 17 years old in good health.

This rearrangement joins TRBV7-2 to TRBJ2-5; D remains ambiguous. Germline V gives CDR1 SGHTA, CDR2 FQGNSA. V was trimmed by 4 bases and J by 6 bases, leaving 12 bases between them. This CDR3 region has 13 residues. The CDR3 DNA reads TGTGCCAGCAGCTCGTACGAAAGGCAGACCCAGTACTTC. It encodes CASSSYERQTQYF.

This chain links TRBV29-1 with TRBJ2-3; TRBD1 agrees at 10 bases. Germline assignment: CDR1 SQVTM and CDR2 ANQGSEA. The V segment lost 6 bases and the J segment 3 bases; nucleotides outside the gene matches: 12. The CDR3 contains 16 residues. The CDR3 region is CSVGNPGQGWTDTQYF. CDR3 in DNA: TGCAGCGTAGGTAACCCGGGACAGGGGTGGACAGATACGCAGTATTTT.

This clonotype was seen more than once but under ten times. The chain carries TRBV5-1 and TRBJ1-4; 7 positions agree with TRBD1. Germline-derived CDR1 and CDR2 are SGHRS and YFSETQ. The trim removed 4 bases at V and 6 bases at J, leaving 6 bases unmatched. This CDR3 comprises 14 residues. CDR3 amino acids: CASSEVTGDEKLFF. CDR3 sequence (DNA): TGCGCCAGCAGCGAGGTAACAGGGGATGAAAAACTGTTTTTT.

This clonotype was seen only a few times. This chain uses TRBV9 with TRBJ2-7, with D maybe TRBD1 (6 bases). Germline CDR1 and CDR2: SGDLS and YYNGEE. This CDR3 is 13 amino acids long. V lost 4 bases and J lost 4, with 12 bases in between. The CDR3 protein is CASSKYTGYEQYF. DNA for the CDR3: TGTGCCAGCAGCAAATATACAGGGTACGAGCAGTACTTC.

The V call is TRBV10-3, the J call TRBJ1-5; no reliable D call. This CDR3 spans 15 amino acids. The germline V and J ends were trimmed by 8 bases and 2 bases, with 16 bases remaining between them. CDR1 and CDR2 (germline): ENHRY, SYGVKD. The CDR3: CAIGSNSGGNQPQHF. The CDR3 coding sequence is TGTGCCATCGGTAGTAATTCTGGAGGCAATCAGCCCCAGCATTTT.

This clonotype has only a few counts. The chain recombines TRBV11-2 with TRBJ2-5, with TRBD2 as a possible D gene (6 bases). Near its end, the DNA agrees better with TRBJ2-7, so the J call may be wrong. CDR3 length: 17 amino acids. In germline, CDR1 is SGHAT, CDR2 FQNNGV. The CDR3 reads CASSVMGGLDPLYEQYF. CDR3 DNA: TGTGCCAGCAGCGTTATGGGGGGATTGGACCCCCTTTACGAGCAGTACTTC.

This chain joins TRBV4-2 and TRBJ2-5; a possible D gene is TRBD2 (5 bases). The DNA end lines up better with TRBJ2-7; the J call may be wrong. Looked up from germline, CDR1 is LGHNA and CDR2 is YNFKEQ. The CDR3 loop spans 15 amino acids. CDR3 nucleotide sequence: TGTGCCAGCAGCCAATCGTCGAGCGACTACTACGAGCAGTACTTC. Protein: CASSQSSSDYYEQYF.

The chain employs TRBV28 and TRBJ2-5; weak D call: TRBD2 (5 bases). The better agreement between TRBJ2-1 and the DNA end casts doubt on the J call. The CDR3 spans 15 residues. Germline V gene sequence: CDR1 MDHEN, CDR2 SYDVKM. The CDR3 region has the DNA TGTGCCAGCAGTTTATCGAGGGATCGGGGTGATGAGCAGTTCTTC. This translates into CASSLSRDRGDEQFF.

This chain connects TRBV10-3 to TRBJ1-4; 10 bases are a match to TRBD1. The CDR3 spans 13 residues. Germline V CDR1 and CDR2: ENHRY, SYGVKD. Losses at the gene ends were 4 bases for V and 7 bases for J; bases not matched to a gene: 0. CDR3 protein: CAISGTGGEKLFF. In nucleotides, the CDR3 is TGTGCCATCAGTGGGACAGGGGGTGAAAAACTGTTTTTT.

This clonotype was recorded a few times. The chain combines TRBV2 with TRBJ1-2; D is possibly TRBD1 (5 bases). The germline gives CDR1 SNHLY, CDR2 FYNNEI. Between the trimmed V and J ends, which lost 6 bases and 6 bases, there was a span of 17 bases. The CDR3 has 14 amino acids. The CDR3 reads CASRAEDTVNGYTF. CDR3 DNA: TGTGCCAGCAGAGCCGAGGACACGGTGAATGGCTACACCTTC. Filled out from reference TRBV2 and TRBJ1-2, the complete variable domain reads EPEVTQTPSHQVTQMGQEVILRCVPISNHLYFYWYRQILGQKVEFLVSFYNNEISEKSEIFDDQFSVERPDGSNFTLKIRSTKLEDSAMYFCASRAEDTVNGYTFGSGTRLTVV.

This clonotype was observed a handful of times. V gene TRBV20-1 combines with J gene TRBJ2-5; D is unclear. Germline values: CDR1 DFQATT, CDR2 SNEGSKA (reference sequence). This CDR3 spans 13 amino acids. Trimming took 2 bases from V and 2 from J, leaving 9 bases between them. This chain's CDR3 is CSARYPGQETQYF. In DNA, the CDR3 is TGCAGTGCTAGATACCCAGGTCAAGAGACCCAGTACTTC.

The genes are TRBV30 and TRBJ2-1; D might be TRBD1 or TRBD2, each matching 6 bases. Germline V gene data show CDR1 as GTSNPN and CDR2 as SVGIG (reference sequence). CDR3 length: 14 residues. V lost 3 bases and J 9 bases, leaving 18 bases between the germline ends. CDR3 amino acids: CAWSDGLGGSEQFF. In DNA, the CDR3 is TGTGCCTGGAGCGATGGCCTAGGGGGGAGTGAGCAGTTCTTC.

The gene calls are TRBV4-1 and TRBJ2-3, with 9 nucleotides matching TRBD2. Germline V gene lookup returns CDR1 MGHRA and CDR2 YSYEKL. The V and J ends lost 1 base and 0 bases, in that order; junction bases with no gene match: 5. CDR3 length: 17 residues. CDR3 sequence reads: CASSQVSAGGSTDTQYF. As DNA, the CDR3 is TGCGCCAGCAGCCAAGTATCAGCGGGGGGTAGCACAGATACGCAGTATTTT.

The chain is built from TRBV29-1 and TRBJ2-5, with a possible D match to TRBD2 (6 bases). Germline V gene lookup returns CDR1 SQVTM and CDR2 ANQGSEA. V lost 6 bases and J lost 4, with 12 bases in between. The CDR3 has 12 residues. DNA of the CDR3: TGCAGCGTGGCGACTAGGGCAGAGACCCAGTACTTC. Translating it yields CSVATRAETQYF.

The J gene is TRBJ2-5, the V gene TRBV20-1, with D hard to call. The CDR3 totals 14 residues. Germline lookup yields CDR1 DFQATT and CDR2 SNEGSKA (reference sequence). Trimming removed 0 bases from V and 5 bases from J, with 13 bases in between. CDR3 nucleotide sequence: TGCAGTGCTAGAGAGGGGATCAGCTTTGAGACCCAGTACTTC. Encoded protein: CSAREGISFETQYF.

V usage is TRBV20-1 and J usage is TRBJ2-5; D may be TRBD1 or TRBD2 (6 bases each). V was trimmed by 8 bases and J by 5 bases, leaving 12 bases between them. The germline V gene has CDR1 DFQATT and CDR2 SNEGSKA (reference sequence). The CDR3 is 11 amino acids. In DNA form, the CDR3 reads TGCAGTCCTCGGGGGCGGGAGACCCAGTACTTC. As protein: CSPRGRETQYF.

The chain combines TRBV28 with TRBJ2-7; 7 bases are a match to TRBD1. In germline, CDR1 is MDHEN, CDR2 SYDVKM. The CDR3 covers 13 residues. Losses at the gene ends were 3 bases for V and 5 bases for J; bases not matched to a gene: 4. The CDR3 DNA is TGTGCCAGCAGTTTCCCCGACAGGGACGAGCAGTACTTC. This encodes CASSFPDRDEQYF.

This clonotype showed up just a few times. The V and J genes are TRBV12-5 and TRBJ2-5, with 7 bases matching TRBD1. The CDR3 loop spans 15 amino acids. Germline-derived CDR1 and CDR2 are LGHNT and FRNRAP. V was pared by 3 bases and J by 5 bases, with 9 bases of the junction left unmatched. CDR3 coding DNA: TGTGCTAGTGGTTTTGGCCAGGGGGTTGAGGAGACCCAGTACTTC. This encodes CASGFGQGVEETQYF.

This clonotype was seen only a few times. This chain joins TRBV28 and TRBJ2-4; TRBD2 aligns across 7 bases. V lost 2 bases and J lost 10; bases outside the gene matches: 5. This CDR3 spans 13 amino acids. In germline, CDR1 is MDHEN, CDR2 SYDVKM. In DNA form, the CDR3 reads TGTGCCAGCAGTTTAGGGGGGGGTCGAATTCAGTACTTC. Translation gives CASSLGGGRIQYF.

The chain employs TRBV25-1 and TRBJ2-4; a weak D match, TRBD2 (6 bases). Looked up from germline, CDR1 is MGHDK and CDR2 is SYGVNS. The CDR3 has 14 amino acids. V was pared by 2 bases and J by 6 bases, with 11 bases between. The DNA for the CDR3 is TGTGCCAGCAGTGAACGGGGGTACGGAAACATTCAGTACTTC. As protein: CASSERGYGNIQYF.

In its sample, this clonotype was seen a few times. The J gene is TRBJ1-6, the V gene TRBV20-1, with 9 bases matching TRBD1. CDR1 is DFQATT and CDR2 is SNEGSKA in the germline V gene (reference sequence). The CDR3 has 13 residues. V trimming: 4 bases; J trimming: 8 bases; junction bases outside the gene matches: 3. CDR3 sequence: CSAIGQGYSPLHF. Here the CDR3 DNA reads TGCAGTGCTATCGGACAGGGGTATTCACCCCTCCACTTT.

For the CDR3, the DNA is TGTGCCTGGAGTGTAGGTCCGGAGGACGGTGAAAAACTGTTTTTT. Translating it yields CAWSVGPEDGEKLFF. The chain couples TRBV30 to TRBJ1-4; D not resolved. The CDR3 is 15 residues long. Between the trimmed V and J ends, which lost 0 bases and 7 bases, there was a span of 15 bases. The germline V gene encodes CDR1 GTSNPN and CDR2 SVGIG (reference sequence).

This chain uses TRBV12-3 or TRBV12-4 with TRBJ2-5; D is perhaps TRBD2 (6 bases). Trimming removed 6 bases at V and 3 bases at J, with 11 bases between. The CDR3 spans 13 residues. Here the CDR3 reads CASSHRLEETQYF. CDR3 in DNA: TGTGCCAGCAGCCACCGACTAGAAGAGACCCAGTACTTC.

The V call is TRBV7-2, the J call TRBJ2-3, with 11 bases that match TRBD2. The germline V gene has CDR1 SGHTA and CDR2 FQGNSA. CDR3 length equals 17 residues. J was trimmed by 1 base and V by 3 bases; bases with no gene match: 6. CDR3 nucleotides: TGTGCCAGCAGCTTTAGTAGCGGGGGGGCTCGCACAGATACGCAGTATTTT. Translation gives CASSFSSGGARTDTQYF.

There are many counts of this clonotype. One end of the junction is discordant with germline, which a read error may explain. The chain's CDR3 is CASSSQGRETQYF. CDR3 sequence (DNA): TGTGCCAGCAGTTCGCAAGGGAGAGAGACCCAGTACTTC. The genes are TRBV5-1 and TRBJ2-5; D is perhaps TRBD2 (5 bases). CDR3 length: 13 residues. CDR1 is SGHRS and CDR2 is YFSETQ in the germline V gene. The full variable domain, rest sourced from reference TRBV5-1 and TRBJ2-5, is KAGVTQTPRYLIKTRGQQVTLSCSPISGHRSVSWYQQTPGQGLQFLFEYFSETQRNKGNFPGRFSGRQFSNSRSEMNVSTLELGDSALYLCASSSQGRETQYFGPGTRLLVL.

This clonotype was seen ten or more times. The chain employs TRBV13 and TRBJ2-7; D is perhaps TRBD2 (7 bases). Germline CDR1 and CDR2: PRHDT and FYEKMQ (reference sequence). V was trimmed by 5 bases and J by 4 bases, leaving 21 bases between them. The CDR3 sequence is 16 residues long. The CDR3 sequence is CASSQGFGGPEYEQYF. CDR3 nucleotide sequence: TGTGCCAGCAGCCAGGGATTCGGGGGGCCAGAATACGAGCAGTACTTC.

The chain employs TRBV12-3 or TRBV12-4 and TRBJ1-1; a possible D gene is TRBD1 (5 bases). V was trimmed by 8 bases and J by 6 bases, leaving 13 bases between them. CDR3 length: 12 residues. The CDR3 loop is CASGQLGAEAFF. The CDR3 DNA reads TGTGCCAGCGGGCAACTGGGGGCTGAAGCTTTCTTT.